This is a list of T cell receptor delta chains from one sample in a study of Vδ1+ human thymocytes. TCRdb reprocessed the multiplex PCR reads using CATT. The data show 70,000 or so delta-chain clones, with approximately 34% seen just once and around 0.3% held by the top ten. The sequenced sample was Vdelta1+ gamma-delta thymocytes from the thymus. The origin of the receptors is a boy under two years old who had congenital heart surgery. The CDR3 runs from the conserved cysteine through the conserved F or W. A D gene is named only where the DNA matches it firmly. Rows give clone size only sometimes, using once, few, many, or a class for an expanded clone.

j_call,v_call,d_call,clone_size,cdr3_aa,cdr3_nt
TRDJ1,TRDV1,NA,NA,CALGELLTQNTILPYTDKLIF,TGTGCTCTTGGGGAACTCCTTACGCAGAATACTATTCTCCCCTACACCGATAAACTCATCTTT
TRDJ1,TRDV1,TRDD3,NA,CALGELGASYTGGYSKCGIDKLIF,TGTGCTCTTGGGGAACTGGGGGCTTCCTACACTGGGGGATACTCAAAGTGTGGGATCGATAAACTCATCTTT
TRDJ1,TRDV1,NA,few,CALGAFCRGAIRYTDKLIF,TGTGCTCTTGGGGCCTTTTGTCGTGGGGCAATAAGGTACACCGATAAACTCATCTTT
TRDJ1,TRDV1,TRDD3,few,CALGERFMLGDLLIF,TGTGCTCTTGGGGAAAGATTCATGCTGGGGGACTTACTCATCTTT
TRDJ1,TRDV1,NA,few,CALGEPGRTGSPYTDKLIF,TGTGCTCTTGGGGAACCCGGTCGTACTGGGAGCCCGTACACCGATAAACTCATCTTT
TRDJ1,TRDV1,NA,NA,CALGTLSLESVAPYTDKLIF,TGTGCTCTTGGGACCCTTTCCCTGGAGTCGGTTGCACCGTACACCGATAAACTCATCTTT
TRDJ1,TRDV1,TRDD3,NA,CALGEPNTNPYWGIPRYTDKLIF,TGTGCTCTTGGGGAACCGAATACGAACCCCTACTGGGGGATCCCCCGGTACACCGATAAACTCATCTTT
TRDJ1,TRDV1,TRDD3,NA,CALGESGPSLLGDCHKLIF,TGTGCTCTTGGGGAATCTGGGCCCTCCCTACTGGGGGATTGCCATAAACTCATCTTT
TRDJ1,TRDV1,NA,few,CALGALPTGTGGSVPDTDKLIF,TGTGCTCTTGGGGCCCTTCCTACCGGTACTGGGGGCTCCGTGCCGGACACCGATAAACTCATCTTT
TRDJ1,TRDV1,NA,NA,CALGESRRDKLIF,TGTGCTCTTGGGGAATCACGCCGCGATAAACTCATCTTT
TRDJ1,TRDV1,NA,NA,CALAEPNAVWGNYDKLIF,TGTGCTCTTGCCGAACCCAACGCCGTCTGGGGAAACTACGATAAACTCATCTTT
TRDJ1,TRDV1,TRDD3,few,CALGELIERRGIRERIGGYTDKLIF,TGTGCTCTTGGGGAACTAATAGAACGGAGGGGGATACGCGAACGAATCGGGGGGTACACCGATAAACTCATCTTT
TRDJ1,TRDV1,TRDD3,few,CALGAKGTGTTVGDTPYTDKLIF,TGTGCTCTTGGGGCCAAAGGTACCGGGACTACGGTGGGGGATACTCCTTACACCGATAAACTCATCTTT
TRDJ1,TRDV1,TRDD3,NA,CALGELFAPVRTGGYGGTDKLIF,TGTGCTCTTGGGGAACTTTTTGCCCCCGTTCGTACTGGGGGATACGGTGGGACCGATAAACTCATCTTT
TRDJ1,TRDV1,NA,once,CALGEKTRYTDKLIF,TGTGCTCTTGGGGAAAAAACCCGCTACACCGATAAACTCATCTTT
TRDJ1,TRDV1,TRDD3,few,CALGVGNLSVLGDFLTYTDKLIF,TGTGCTCTTGGGGTCGGGAACCTCTCTGTACTGGGGGACTTCCTAACGTACACCGATAAACTCATCTTT
TRDJ1,TRDV1,TRDD3,NA,CALGEGYAWGPTDKLIF,TGTGCTCTTGGGGAAGGGTACGCCTGGGGGCCCACCGATAAACTCATCTTT
TRDJ1,TRDV1,NA,NA,CALGELLRGLPVADKLIF,TGTGCTCTTGGGGAACTGCTACGGGGACTACCAGTTGCCGATAAACTCATCTTT
TRDJ1,TRDV1,NA,NA,CALGEHRVDKLIF,TGTGCTCTTGGGGAACACAGGGTCGATAAACTCATCTTT
TRDJ1,TRDV1,NA,few,CALGFTLHSYGGDHPKKRYTDKLIF,TGTGCTCTTGGGTTCACTCTCCATTCCTACGGTGGGGATCACCCCAAGAAACGGTACACCGATAAACTCATCTTT
TRDJ1,TRDV1,TRDD3,NA,CALGERGLPNTGRGIRREADKLIF,TGTGCTCTTGGGGAACGGGGCCTTCCTAATACAGGCCGGGGGATACGCCGTGAGGCCGATAAACTCATCTTT
TRDJ1,TRDV1,TRDD2,NA,CALGGPFGGFLLHFTVGSPYTDKLIF,TGTGCTCTTGGGGGACCGTTCGGTGGGTTCCTACTACATTTTACTGTGGGATCCCCGTACACCGATAAACTCATCTTT
TRDJ1,TRDV1,NA,NA,CALGFFPTLGVYTDKLIF,TGTGCTCTTGGATTTTTTCCTACCCTGGGGGTGTACACCGATAAACTCATCTTT
TRDJ1,TRDV2,TRDD3,NA,CACDTPPTGGPDTDKLIF,TGTGCCTGTGACACCCCACCTACTGGGGGACCCGACACCGATAAACTCATCTTT
TRDJ1,TRDV1,TRDD3,NA,CALGEFDTGGYTDKLIF,TGTGCTCTTGGGGAATTCGATACTGGGGGATACACCGATAAACTCATCTTT
TRDJ1,TRDV1,TRDD3,NA,CALGEPFAIPTGGYCEGYTDKLIF,TGTGCTCTTGGGGAACCCTTCGCCATTCCTACTGGGGGATACTGTGAGGGGTACACCGATAAACTCATCTTT
TRDJ1,TRDV1,TRDD3,few,CALGEPGGGPKATDKLIF,TGTGCTCTTGGGGAACCGGGTGGGGGACCGAAGGCCACCGATAAACTCATCTTT
TRDJ1,TRDV2,NA,few,CACVRGGPKLRRSTDKLIF,TGTGCCTGTGTCCGTGGGGGCCCCAAACTCCGGCGGTCCACCGATAAACTCATCTTT
TRDJ1,TRDV1,TRDD2,NA,CALGRLPTYLKSPLPYTDKLIF,TGTGCTCTTGGTCGCCTTCCTACTTACCTTAAATCCCCCTTACCGTACACCGATAAACTCATCTTT
TRDJ1,TRDV1,NA,few,CALGEQRGFRLAHSLSYTDKLIF,TGTGCTCTTGGGGAACAAAGGGGATTCCGTCTCGCTCACTCTCTCTCGTACACCGATAAACTCATCTTT
TRDJ1,TRDV1,TRDD3,few,CALGETALSYWGLPAYTDKLIF,TGTGCTCTTGGGGAAACCGCACTTTCATACTGGGGGCTCCCGGCGTACACCGATAAACTCATCTTT